Described below is a single TCR beta chain sequence and its context. Its antigen is not identified. The junction does not match germline at one end; this may be a read error. Per the germline V gene, CDR1 is SQVTM and CDR2 is ANQGSEA. This CDR3 has 14 amino acids. TCRdb analysed the RT-PCR reads with MiXCR anew, one entry per CDR3 protein. The sample contains about 480,000 distinct CDR3 sequences, roughly 9.8% of which appear only once. The record originates from a study of response to subunit inactivated influenza vaccine. Findings and caveats of the study: Few additional T cells are recruited per seasonal influenza vaccination, authors suggested.

The specimen was PBMCs from blood, collected 45 days after vaccination. The genes are TRBV29-1 and TRBJ2-7; perhaps D is TRBD1 or TRBD2 (7 bases each). This clonotype was sampled from a man aged 50 or older who received an inactivated influenza vaccine. The CDR3 loop is CSVERQGGGYEQDF. The DNA for the CDR3 is TGCAGCGTTGAGCGACAGGGAGGGGGATACGAGCAGGACTTC.